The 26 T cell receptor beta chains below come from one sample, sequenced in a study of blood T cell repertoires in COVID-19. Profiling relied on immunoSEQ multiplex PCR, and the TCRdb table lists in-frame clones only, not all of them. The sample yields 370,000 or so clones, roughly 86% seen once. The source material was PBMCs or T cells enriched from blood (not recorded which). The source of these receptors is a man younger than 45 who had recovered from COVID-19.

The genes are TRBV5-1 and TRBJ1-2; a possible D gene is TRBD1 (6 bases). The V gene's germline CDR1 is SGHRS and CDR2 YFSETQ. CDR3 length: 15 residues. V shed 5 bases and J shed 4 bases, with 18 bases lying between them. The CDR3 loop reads CASSGGAQGGYGYTF. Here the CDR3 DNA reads TGCGCCAGCAGTGGGGGGGCCCAGGGAGGCTATGGCTACACCTTC.

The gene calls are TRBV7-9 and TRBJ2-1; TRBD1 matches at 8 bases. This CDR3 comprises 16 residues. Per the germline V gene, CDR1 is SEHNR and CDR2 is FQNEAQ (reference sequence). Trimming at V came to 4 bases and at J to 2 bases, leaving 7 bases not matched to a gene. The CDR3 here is CASSSRDRGAYNEQFF. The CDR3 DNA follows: TGTGCCAGCAGCTCCCGCGACAGGGGTGCCTACAATGAGCAGTTCTTC.

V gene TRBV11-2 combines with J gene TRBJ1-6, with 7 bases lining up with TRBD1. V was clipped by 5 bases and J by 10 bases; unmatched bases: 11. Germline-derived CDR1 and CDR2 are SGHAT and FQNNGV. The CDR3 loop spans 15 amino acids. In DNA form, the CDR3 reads TGTGCCAGCAGCACAGCCGGGACAGATATATCACCCCTCCACTTT. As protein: CASSTAGTDISPLHF.

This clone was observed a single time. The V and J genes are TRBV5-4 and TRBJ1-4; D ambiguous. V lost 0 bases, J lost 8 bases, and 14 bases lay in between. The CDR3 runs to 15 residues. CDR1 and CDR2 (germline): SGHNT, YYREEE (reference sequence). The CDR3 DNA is TGTGCCAGCAGCTTGGTGGGCGAAGCAGGCGAAAAACTGTTTTTT. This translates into CASSLVGEAGEKLFF.

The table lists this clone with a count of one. CDR3 DNA sequence: TGTGCCAGTCGGCAGGCCGCGGAAAAACTGTTTTTT. Translated, it gives CASRQAAEKLFF. The chain links TRBV19 to TRBJ1-4; D is ambiguous. The CDR3 is 12 residues long. V was cut by 8 bases and J by 8 bases, with 12 bases left in between. Germline CDR1 reads LNHDA; CDR2 reads SQIVND (reference sequence).

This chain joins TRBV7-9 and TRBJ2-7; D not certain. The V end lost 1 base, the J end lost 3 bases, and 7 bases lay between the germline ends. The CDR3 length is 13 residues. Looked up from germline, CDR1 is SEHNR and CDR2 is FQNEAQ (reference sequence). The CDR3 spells CASSLDKDYEQYF. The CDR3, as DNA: TGTGCCAGCAGCTTAGACAAAGACTACGAGCAGTACTTC.

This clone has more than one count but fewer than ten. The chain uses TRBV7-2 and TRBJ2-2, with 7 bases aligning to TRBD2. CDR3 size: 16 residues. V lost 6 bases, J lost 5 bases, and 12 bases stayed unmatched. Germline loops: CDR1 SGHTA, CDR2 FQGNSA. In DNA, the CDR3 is TGTGCCAGCAGAAAGGGTTCCGGGGGAGGGACCGGGGAGCTGTTTTTT. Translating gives CASRKGSGGGTGELFF. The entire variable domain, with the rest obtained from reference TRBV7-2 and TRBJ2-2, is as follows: GAGVSQSPSNKVTEKGKDVELRCDPISGHTALYWYRQSLGQGLEFLIYFQGNSAPDKSGLPSDRFSAERTGGSVSTLTIQRTQQEDSAVYLCASRKGSGGGTGELFFGEGSRLTVL.

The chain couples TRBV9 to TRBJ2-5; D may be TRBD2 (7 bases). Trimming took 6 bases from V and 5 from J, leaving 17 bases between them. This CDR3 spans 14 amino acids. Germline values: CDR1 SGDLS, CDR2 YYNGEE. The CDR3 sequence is CASTPGGAGETQYF. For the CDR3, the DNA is TGTGCCAGCACCCCTGGGGGGGCCGGGGAGACCCAGTACTTC.

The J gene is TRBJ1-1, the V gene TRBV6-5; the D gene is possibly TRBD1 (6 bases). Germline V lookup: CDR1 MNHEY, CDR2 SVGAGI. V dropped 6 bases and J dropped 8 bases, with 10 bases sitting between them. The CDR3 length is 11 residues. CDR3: CASRFGTEAFF. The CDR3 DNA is TGTGCCAGCAGATTCGGGACAGAAGCTTTCTTT.

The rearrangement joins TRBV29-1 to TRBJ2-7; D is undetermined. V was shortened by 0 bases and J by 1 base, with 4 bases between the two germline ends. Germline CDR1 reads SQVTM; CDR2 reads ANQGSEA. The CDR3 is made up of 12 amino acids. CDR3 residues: CSVEESSYEQYF. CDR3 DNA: TGCAGCGTTGAAGAGAGTTCCTACGAGCAGTACTTC.

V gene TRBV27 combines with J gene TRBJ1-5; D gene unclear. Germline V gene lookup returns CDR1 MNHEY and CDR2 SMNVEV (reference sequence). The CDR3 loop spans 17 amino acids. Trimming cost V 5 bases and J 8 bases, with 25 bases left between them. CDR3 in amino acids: CASSLRPPRQFGEPQHF. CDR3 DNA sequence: TGTGCCAGCAGTCTCCGCCCCCCTCGACAATTCGGCGAGCCCCAGCATTTT.

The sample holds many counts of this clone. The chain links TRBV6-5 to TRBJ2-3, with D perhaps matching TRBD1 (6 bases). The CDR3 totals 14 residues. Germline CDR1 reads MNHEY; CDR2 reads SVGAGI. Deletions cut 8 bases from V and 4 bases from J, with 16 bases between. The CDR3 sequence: CASVREGEADTQYF. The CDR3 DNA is TGTGCCAGCGTTAGAGAGGGGGAAGCAGATACGCAGTATTTT.

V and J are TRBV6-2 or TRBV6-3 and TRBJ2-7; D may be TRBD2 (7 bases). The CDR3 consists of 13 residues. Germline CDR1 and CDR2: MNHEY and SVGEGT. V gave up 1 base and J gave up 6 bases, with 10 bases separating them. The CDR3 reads CASSYFRGAEQYF. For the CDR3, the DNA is TGTGCCAGCAGTTACTTTCGGGGGGCCGAGCAGTACTTC.

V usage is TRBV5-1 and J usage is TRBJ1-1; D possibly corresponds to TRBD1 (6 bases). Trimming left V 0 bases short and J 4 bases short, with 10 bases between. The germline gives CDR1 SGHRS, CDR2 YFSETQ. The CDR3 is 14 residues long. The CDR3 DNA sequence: TGCGCCAGCAGCTTGGCCAGGGGCATCACTGAAGCTTTCTTT. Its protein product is CASSLARGITEAFF.

CDR3 in DNA: TGTGCCAGCAGTTACCTCCAGAATGAGCAGTTCTTC. Translating it yields CASSYLQNEQFF. This chain uses TRBV6-2 or TRBV6-3 with TRBJ2-1, with no clear D. Between the trimmed V and J ends, which lost 2 bases and 7 bases, there was a span of 6 bases. The CDR3 consists of 12 residues. The V gene's germline CDR1 is MNHEY and CDR2 SVGEGT.

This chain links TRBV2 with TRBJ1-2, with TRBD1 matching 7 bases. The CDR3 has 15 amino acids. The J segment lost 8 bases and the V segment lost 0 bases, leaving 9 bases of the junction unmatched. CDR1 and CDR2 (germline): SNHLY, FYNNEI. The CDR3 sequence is CASSEAATGIRGYTF. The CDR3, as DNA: TGTGCCAGCAGTGAAGCGGCGACAGGGATCAGAGGCTACACCTTC.

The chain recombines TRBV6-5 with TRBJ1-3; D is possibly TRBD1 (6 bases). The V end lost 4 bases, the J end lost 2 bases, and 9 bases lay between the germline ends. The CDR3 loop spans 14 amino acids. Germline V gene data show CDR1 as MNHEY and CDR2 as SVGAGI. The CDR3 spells CASSSGGPGNTIYF. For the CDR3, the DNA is TGTGCCAGCAGTTCCGGGGGGCCTGGAAACACCATATATTTT.

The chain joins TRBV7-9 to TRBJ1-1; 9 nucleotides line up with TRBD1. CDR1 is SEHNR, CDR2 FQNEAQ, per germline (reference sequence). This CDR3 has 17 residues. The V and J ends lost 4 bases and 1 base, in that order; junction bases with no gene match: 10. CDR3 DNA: TGTGCCAGCAGCTCAAACAGGGGGCCCAACCCGAACACTGAAGCTTTCTTT. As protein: CASSSNRGPNPNTEAFF.

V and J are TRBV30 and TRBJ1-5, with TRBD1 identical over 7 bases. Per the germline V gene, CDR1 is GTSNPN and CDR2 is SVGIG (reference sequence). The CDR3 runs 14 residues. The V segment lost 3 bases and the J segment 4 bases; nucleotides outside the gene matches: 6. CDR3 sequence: CAWSMTGTNQPQHF. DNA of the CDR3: TGTGCCTGGAGCATGACAGGGACTAATCAGCCCCAGCATTTT.

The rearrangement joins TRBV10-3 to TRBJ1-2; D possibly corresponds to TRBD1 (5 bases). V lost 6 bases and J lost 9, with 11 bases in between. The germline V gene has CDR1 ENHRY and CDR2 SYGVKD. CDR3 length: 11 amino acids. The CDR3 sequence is CAIRGQDRYTF. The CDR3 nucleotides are TGTGCCATCAGGGGGCAGGATCGCTACACCTTC.

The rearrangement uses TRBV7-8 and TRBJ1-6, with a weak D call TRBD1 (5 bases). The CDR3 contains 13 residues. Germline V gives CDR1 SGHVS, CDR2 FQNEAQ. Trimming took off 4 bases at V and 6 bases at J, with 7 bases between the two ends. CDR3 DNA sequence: TGTGCCAGCAGCTACGGGGGTAATTCACCCCTCCACTTT. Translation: CASSYGGNSPLHF.

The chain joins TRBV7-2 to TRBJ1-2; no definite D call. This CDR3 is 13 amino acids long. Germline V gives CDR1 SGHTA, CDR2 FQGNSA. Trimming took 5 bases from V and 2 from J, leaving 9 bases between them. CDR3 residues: CASSQDSNYGYTF. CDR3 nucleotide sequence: TGTGCCAGCAGCCAGGACTCCAACTATGGCTACACCTTC. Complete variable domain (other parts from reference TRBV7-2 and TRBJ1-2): GAGVSQSPSNKVTEKGKDVELRCDPISGHTALYWYRQSLGQGLEFLIYFQGNSAPDKSGLPSDRFSAERTGGSVSTLTIQRTQQEDSAVYLCASSQDSNYGYTFGSGTRLTVV.

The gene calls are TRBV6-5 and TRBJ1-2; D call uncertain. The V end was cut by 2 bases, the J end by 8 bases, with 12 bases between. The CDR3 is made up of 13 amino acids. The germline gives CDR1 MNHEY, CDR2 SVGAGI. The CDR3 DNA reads TGTGCCAGCAGTTACCTGGGGAGGGCAGGCTACACCTTC. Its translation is CASSYLGRAGYTF.

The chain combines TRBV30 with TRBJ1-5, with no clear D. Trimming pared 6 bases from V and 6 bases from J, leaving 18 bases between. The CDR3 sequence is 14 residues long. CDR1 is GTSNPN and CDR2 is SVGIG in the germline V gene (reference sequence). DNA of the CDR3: TGTGCCTGCCGCAACCCTATGGGAGGTCAGCCCCAGCATTTT. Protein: CACRNPMGGQPQHF.

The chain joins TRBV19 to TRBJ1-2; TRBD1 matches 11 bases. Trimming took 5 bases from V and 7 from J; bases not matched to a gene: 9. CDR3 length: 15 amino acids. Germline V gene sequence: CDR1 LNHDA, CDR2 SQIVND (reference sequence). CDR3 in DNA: TGTGCCAGTAGTCCACCGGGACAGGGGGTCTCTGGCTACACCTTC. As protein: CASSPPGQGVSGYTF.

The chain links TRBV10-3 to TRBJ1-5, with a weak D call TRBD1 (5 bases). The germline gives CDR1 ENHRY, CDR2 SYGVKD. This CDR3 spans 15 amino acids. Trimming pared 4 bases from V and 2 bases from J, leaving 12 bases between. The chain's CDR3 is CAISVGREGNQPQHF. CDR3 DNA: TGTGCCATCAGTGTTGGCAGGGAGGGCAATCAGCCCCAGCATTTT.